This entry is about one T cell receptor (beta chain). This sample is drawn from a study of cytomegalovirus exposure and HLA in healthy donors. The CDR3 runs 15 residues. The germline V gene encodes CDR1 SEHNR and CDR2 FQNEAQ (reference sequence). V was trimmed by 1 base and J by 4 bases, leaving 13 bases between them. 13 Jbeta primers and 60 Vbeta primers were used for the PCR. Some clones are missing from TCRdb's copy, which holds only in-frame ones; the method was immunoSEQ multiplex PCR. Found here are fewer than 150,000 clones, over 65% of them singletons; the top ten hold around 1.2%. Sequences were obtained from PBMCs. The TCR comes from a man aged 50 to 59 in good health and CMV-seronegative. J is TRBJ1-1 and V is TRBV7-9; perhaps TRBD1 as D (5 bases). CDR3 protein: CASSLDGWGGTEAFF. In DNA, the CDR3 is TGTGCCAGCAGCTTAGACGGGTGGGGGGGCACTGAAGCTTTCTTT.